Below, one TCR beta chain is given with its context. What it binds is unknown. This sample is part of a study of T cell responses to AZD1222 COVID-19 vaccine. Points from the study as a whole: Clonal diversity was possibly underestimated; the donors were predominantly white British and more often female.

The V gene's germline CDR1 is MGHRA and CDR2 YSYEKL. The V gene lost 6 bases and the J gene lost 2 bases, with 13 bases spanning the gap. The length of the CDR3 is 14 residues. Measured with immunoSEQ multiplex PCR; TCRdb has only the in-frame clones, and not every one. The sample includes some 100,000 clones, approximately 86% of them seen just once. This chain connects TRBV4-1 to TRBJ1-1; D uncertain. Sequencing used peripheral blood, obtained on day 0 of AZD1222 vaccination. The receptor comes from an adult in good health. The DNA of the CDR3 is TGCGCCAGCAGACGCGTAGGAGCAAACACTGAAGCTTTCTTT. Protein: CASRRVGANTEAFF.